The next 32 T cell receptor beta chains were all read from a single sample in a study of shared clonotypes between healthy human individuals. Clones were read by immunoSEQ multiplex PCR, and TCRdb kept only the in-frame ones, dropping some. Seen here are more than 1,200,000 clones, 98% to 99% observed once, and the top ten hold 0.36%. The specimen sequenced was naive CD4+ T cells sorted from blood. Specified subset: CD45RA+ positively selected. The receptor set was obtained from a man aged 25-45 years in good health.

The V call is TRBV11-2, the J call TRBJ1-3; D not resolved. The germline V gene has CDR1 SGHAT and CDR2 FQNNGV. The CDR3 is 15 residues long. Trimming removed 1 base at V and 0 bases at J, with 7 bases between. CDR3 in amino acids: CASSLVDGSGNTIYF. The CDR3 DNA follows: TGTGCCAGCAGCTTAGTAGACGGCTCTGGAAACACCATATATTTT.

V usage is TRBV2 and J usage is TRBJ2-5; maybe TRBD2 (6 bases). The V and J ends lost 6 bases and 0 bases respectively, with 14 bases between them. In germline, CDR1 is SNHLY, CDR2 FYNNEI. This CDR3 is 15 amino acids long. CDR3 DNA sequence: TGTGCCAGCAGACGGGGAGGACCGTACCAAGAGACCCAGTACTTC. Its protein is CASRRGGPYQETQYF. Complete variable domain (other parts from reference TRBV2 and TRBJ2-5): EPEVTQTPSHQVTQMGQEVILRCVPISNHLYFYWYRQILGQKVEFLVSFYNNEISEKSEIFDDQFSVERPDGSNFTLKIRSTKLEDSAMYFCASRRGGPYQETQYFGPGTRLLVL.

The chain has TRBV7-6 and TRBJ2-7; 9 bases line up with TRBD2. This CDR3 is built from 15 residues. Trimming cost V 2 bases and J 2 bases; bases outside gene matches: 4. Germline V CDR1 and CDR2: SGHVS, FNYEAQ. CDR3 residues: CASSLSPSGTYEQYF. CDR3 bases: TGTGCCAGCAGCTTATCGCCTAGCGGGACCTACGAGCAGTACTTC.

This chain uses TRBV4-2 with TRBJ2-5, with 13 nucleotides matching TRBD2. Germline loops: CDR1 LGHNA, CDR2 YNFKEQ. The trim removed 4 bases at V and 3 bases at J, leaving 8 bases unmatched. The CDR3 covers 17 residues. In DNA, the CDR3 is TGTGCCAGCAGCCGAATGACTAGCGGGAGGCGGGAAGAGACCCAGTACTTC. Protein sequence: CASSRMTSGRREETQYF.

The table lists this clone with a count of one. This chain joins TRBV5-5 and TRBJ1-1, with D unclear. The CDR3 sequence is 13 residues long. Looked up from germline, CDR1 is SGHKS and CDR2 is YYEKEE (reference sequence). V was trimmed by 4 bases and J by 3 bases, leaving 10 bases between them. CDR3 sequence reads: CASSITPDTEAFF. The CDR3 DNA is TGTGCCAGCAGCATAACACCAGACACTGAAGCTTTCTTT.

The gene calls are TRBV18 and TRBJ1-1; unclear D gene. V lost 6 bases to trimming and J lost 8 bases, with 16 bases between them. The CDR3 is made up of 13 amino acids. CDR1 and CDR2 (germline): KGHSH, LQKENI. The DNA for the CDR3 is TGTGCCAGCTCCACAAAAACGGCGAAAGAAGCTTTCTTT. It translates to CASSTKTAKEAFF.

This clone has a single count. The chain combines TRBV18 with TRBJ2-1; 9 bases map to TRBD2. After removal of 0 bases from V and 6 bases from J, the junction contained 6 bases not matched to a gene. The germline gives CDR1 KGHSH, CDR2 LQKENI. The CDR3 is 16 residues long. The CDR3 DNA reads TGTGCCAGCTCACCACCCAGCGGGAGGTCGTCCAATGAGCAGTTCTTC. It yields the protein CASSPPSGRSSNEQFF. Complete variable domain (other parts from reference TRBV18 and TRBJ2-1): NAGVMQNPRHLVRRRGQEARLRCSPMKGHSHVYWYRQLPEEGLKFMVYLQKENIIDESGMPKERFSAEFPKEGPSILRIQQVVRGDSAAYFCASSPPSGRSSNEQFFGPGTRLTVL.

This chain joins TRBV18 and TRBJ2-7; D is perhaps TRBD1 or TRBD2 (5 bases each). The CDR3 runs 12 residues. Looked up from germline, CDR1 is KGHSH and CDR2 is LQKENI. With 3 bases removed from V and 6 bases from J, the gap between germline ends came to 9 bases. The CDR3 sequence is CASSPGTLEQYF. DNA for the CDR3: TGTGCCAGCTCACCCGGGACCCTCGAGCAGTACTTC.

The chain couples TRBV29-1 to TRBJ2-3; D is undetermined. Looked up from germline, CDR1 is SQVTM and CDR2 is ANQGSEA. V was cut by 6 bases and J by 4 bases, with 8 bases left in between. The CDR3 is 11 amino acids. The CDR3 DNA sequence: TGCAGCGTCACAACCTCAGATACGCAGTATTTT. Residues: CSVTTSDTQYF.

This clone was counted once. The CDR3 spells CASSPPRGGETQYF. The CDR3 nucleotides are TGTGCCAGCAGCCCCCCACGGGGTGGGGAGACCCAGTACTTC. This chain uses TRBV7-6 with TRBJ2-5; D might be TRBD2 (5 bases). Trimming pared 5 bases from V and 5 bases from J, leaving 15 bases between. The CDR3 is made up of 14 amino acids. Germline V gives CDR1 SGHVS, CDR2 FNYEAQ.

V and J are TRBV2 and TRBJ2-6; weak D call: TRBD2 (5 bases). V dropped 1 base and J dropped 0 bases, with 13 bases sitting between them. The CDR3 extends over 18 amino acids. Germline-derived CDR1 and CDR2 are SNHLY and FYNNEI. In DNA, the CDR3 is TGTGCCAGCAGTGAAGAAAGGACTCACCTCTCTGGGGCCAACGTCCTGACTTTC. This encodes CASSEERTHLSGANVLTF.

The rearrangement uses TRBV29-1 and TRBJ1-2; 8 bases line up with TRBD1. The CDR3 has 13 residues. Germline lookup yields CDR1 SQVTM and CDR2 ANQGSEA. V was clipped by 4 bases and J by 4 bases; unmatched bases: 5. The DNA of the CDR3 is TGCAGCGTTGCACAGGGGGACGTCTATGGCTACACCTTC. This encodes CSVAQGDVYGYTF.

The chain carries TRBV27 and TRBJ2-3; D is unclear. Germline CDR1 MNHEY, CDR2 SMNVEV (reference sequence). Trimming removed 5 bases at V and 2 bases at J, with 8 bases between. This CDR3 spans 13 amino acids. The chain's CDR3 is CASSTTNTDTQYF. The CDR3 DNA reads as TGTGCCAGCAGTACAACAAACACAGATACGCAGTATTTT.

This rearrangement joins TRBV28 to TRBJ2-7; 7 bases align to TRBD1. Germline V gene lookup returns CDR1 MDHEN and CDR2 SYDVKM. The trim removed 6 bases at V and 0 bases at J, leaving 8 bases unmatched. CDR3 length: 15 residues. The CDR3 reads CASSTYRGPSYEQYF. Here the CDR3 DNA reads TGTGCCAGCAGCACTTACAGGGGACCCTCCTACGAGCAGTACTTC.

The V gene is TRBV7-9, the J gene TRBJ2-7, with 8 bases fitting TRBD2. CDR1 is SEHNR and CDR2 is FQNEAQ in the germline V gene (reference sequence). CDR3 size: 15 residues. J was trimmed by 3 bases and V by 5 bases; bases with no gene match: 9. The CDR3 reads CASSPLREGSYEQYF. In DNA, the CDR3 is TGTGCCAGCAGCCCCCTTCGGGAGGGGAGCTACGAGCAGTACTTC.

The chain has TRBV10-3 and TRBJ2-7; 12 nucleotides agree with TRBD2. There are 15 residues in the CDR3. Looked up from germline, CDR1 is ENHRY and CDR2 is SYGVKD. J was trimmed by 1 base and V by 3 bases; bases with no gene match: 1. The CDR3 loop reads CAISEGTSGSYEQYF. As DNA, the CDR3 is TGTGCCATCAGTGAAGGGACTAGCGGGTCCTACGAGCAGTACTTC.

This CDR3 is CASSFTGTSHNEQFF. CDR3 nucleotide sequence: TGCGCCAGCAGCTTTACCGGGACTAGCCACAATGAGCAGTTCTTC. J is TRBJ2-1 and V is TRBV5-1, with TRBD2 matching 9 bases. The CDR3 runs 15 residues. Germline V lookup: CDR1 SGHRS, CDR2 YFSETQ. V shed 2 bases, J shed 5 bases, and the junction held 5 bases outside the gene matches.

The chain couples TRBV25-1 to TRBJ2-2; D gene ambiguous. Trimming cost V 6 bases and J 1 base, with 9 bases left between them. This CDR3 has 14 amino acids. Germline V CDR1 and CDR2: MGHDK, SYGVNS. The CDR3 loop reads CASRSLGNTGELFF. The CDR3, as DNA: TGTGCCAGCAGGTCCTTAGGGAACACCGGGGAGCTGTTTTTT.

The chain links TRBV6-5 to TRBJ2-1, with D possibly matching TRBD2 (6 bases). The CDR3 length is 16 residues. Trimming pared 2 bases from V and 0 bases from J, leaving 11 bases between. Germline CDR1 is MNHEY and CDR2 is SVGAGI. CDR3 in amino acids: CASSYRGTSSYNEQFF. Written as DNA, the CDR3 is TGTGCCAGCAGTTACCGCGGGACGAGCTCCTACAATGAGCAGTTCTTC.

The rearrangement joins TRBV28 to TRBJ1-1; D not resolved. The CDR3 covers 13 residues. CDR1 is MDHEN, CDR2 SYDVKM, per germline. V lost 4 bases and J lost 0, with 6 bases in between. CDR3 loop: CASSSVMNTEAFF. The CDR3 DNA reads as TGTGCCAGCAGTTCAGTGATGAACACTGAAGCTTTCTTT.

This chain connects TRBV14 to TRBJ2-1; a weak D match, TRBD1 (7 bases). CDR3 length equals 17 residues. V gave up 0 bases and J gave up 2 bases, with 14 bases separating them. From germline, CDR1 is SGHDN and CDR2 FVKESK. The CDR3 coding sequence is TGTGCCAGCAGCCAAGATGCGACAGGGAGGACCTACAATGAGCAGTTCTTC. Its protein is CASSQDATGRTYNEQFF.

The chain combines TRBV7-9 with TRBJ1-4; TRBD1 agrees at 7 bases. V trimming: 5 bases; J trimming: 8 bases; junction bases outside the gene matches: 8. Germline-derived CDR1 and CDR2 are SEHNR and FQNEAQ (reference sequence). CDR3 length equals 14 residues. CDR3 sequence reads: CASSATGLGEKLFF. In DNA form, the CDR3 reads TGTGCCAGCAGCGCGACAGGGCTTGGAGAAAAACTGTTTTTT.

The chain uses TRBV18 and TRBJ2-7; D is unclear. Trimming pared 4 bases from V and 0 bases from J, leaving 10 bases between. From germline, CDR1 is KGHSH and CDR2 LQKENI. This CDR3 has 14 residues. The CDR3 loop reads CASSLGRSSYEQYF. CDR3 DNA sequence: TGTGCCAGCTCACTGGGCCGCAGCTCCTACGAGCAGTACTTC.

The chain employs TRBV2 and TRBJ1-4; maybe TRBD1 (6 bases). In germline, CDR1 is SNHLY, CDR2 FYNNEI. CDR3 length: 15 residues. Trimming pared 2 bases from V and 6 bases from J, leaving 13 bases between. The CDR3 region is CASSEQGLRDEKLFF. The CDR3 nucleotides are TGTGCCAGCAGTGAACAGGGGTTAAGGGATGAAAAACTGTTTTTT.

The chain employs TRBV11-2 and TRBJ2-1; 8 nucleotides line up with TRBD2. This CDR3 region has 15 residues. Trimming at V came to 0 bases and at J to 8 bases, leaving 6 bases not matched to a gene. Looked up from germline, CDR1 is SGHAT and CDR2 is FQNNGV. Here the CDR3 DNA reads TGTGCCAGCAGCTTAGACGCGGGAGGCAGAGATGAGCAGTTCTTC. It translates to CASSLDAGGRDEQFF.

The chain joins TRBV5-1 to TRBJ2-2; possible D gene TRBD2, 5 bases. Germline-derived CDR1 and CDR2 are SGHRS and YFSETQ. Trimming cost V 4 bases and J 7 bases, with 20 bases left between them. CDR3 length equals 16 residues. The CDR3 nucleotides read TGCGCCAGCAGCCTCCTAGGTGGGAGATTCGGCGGGGAGCTGTTTTTT. Its translation is CASSLLGGRFGGELFF.

Only one count was recorded for this clone. The gene calls are TRBV30 and TRBJ1-2, with 7 bases that match TRBD1. The CDR3 runs to 12 residues. V gave up 6 bases and J gave up 4 bases; unmatched junction bases: 5. Looked up from germline, CDR1 is GTSNPN and CDR2 is SVGIG (reference sequence). The CDR3 DNA follows: TGTGCCTGCCTTGGGACAGTCTATGGCTACACCTTC. Its translation: CACLGTVYGYTF.

The chain recombines TRBV27 with TRBJ1-1; possible D gene TRBD1, 6 bases. The V gene lost 6 bases and the J gene lost 0 bases, with 20 bases spanning the gap. The CDR3 runs to 17 residues. Germline V gives CDR1 MNHEY, CDR2 SMNVEV (reference sequence). As DNA, the CDR3 is TGTGCCAGCAGCCGGCTAGGGGGGAGTAAAGTGAACACTGAAGCTTTCTTT. Its translation: CASSRLGGSKVNTEAFF.

This chain connects TRBV9 to TRBJ2-7, with a weak D call TRBD2 (6 bases). Germline V gene data show CDR1 as SGDLS and CDR2 as YYNGEE. The ends were cut back, 3 bases at V and 2 bases at J, with 12 bases in the middle. The CDR3 is made up of 14 amino acids. The CDR3 sequence is CASSAGVIAYEQYF. CDR3 DNA: TGTGCCAGCAGCGCGGGAGTTATTGCCTACGAGCAGTACTTC.

The CDR3: CASSIEVGETQYF. The CDR3 nucleotides are TGTGCCAGTAGTATAGAGGTCGGAGAGACCCAGTACTTC. The chain employs TRBV19 and TRBJ2-5; D gene uncertain. This CDR3 is 13 amino acids long. Trimming left V 0 bases short and J 4 bases short, with 6 bases between. The germline V gene encodes CDR1 LNHDA and CDR2 SQIVND (reference sequence). Variable domain in full (rest from reference TRBV19 and TRBJ2-5): DGGITQSPKYLFRKEGQNVTLSCEQNLNHDAMYWYRQDPGQGLRLIYYSQIVNDFQKGDIAEGYSVSREKKESFPLTVTSAQKNPTAFYLCASSIEVGETQYFGPGTRLLVL.

This chain joins TRBV5-1 and TRBJ2-3, with TRBD2 identical over 10 bases. This CDR3 is 16 amino acids long. CDR1 is SGHRS and CDR2 is YFSETQ in the germline V gene. V shed 4 bases, J shed 2 bases, and the junction held 7 bases outside the gene matches. Here the CDR3 reads CASSPGLAEFTDTQYF. In nucleotides, the CDR3 is TGCGCCAGCAGCCCTGGACTAGCGGAGTTCACAGATACGCAGTATTTT.

The V and J genes are TRBV18 and TRBJ2-7; 7 bases are a match to TRBD2. The germline V gene encodes CDR1 KGHSH and CDR2 LQKENI. The V gene end was trimmed by 4 bases and the J gene end by 2 bases; junction bases not matched to a gene: 5. The CDR3 consists of 14 residues. The CDR3 loop reads CASSLQRDAYEQYF. CDR3 bases: TGTGCCAGCTCACTTCAGCGGGATGCCTACGAGCAGTACTTC.